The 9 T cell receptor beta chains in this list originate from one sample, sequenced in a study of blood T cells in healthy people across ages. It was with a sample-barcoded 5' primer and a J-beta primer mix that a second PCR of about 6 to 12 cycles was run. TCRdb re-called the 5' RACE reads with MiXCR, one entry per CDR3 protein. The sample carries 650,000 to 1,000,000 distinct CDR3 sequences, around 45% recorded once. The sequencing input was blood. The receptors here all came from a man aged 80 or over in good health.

The CDR3 sequence: CASGSTSGGDYNEQFF. In DNA, the CDR3 is TGCGCCAGCGGGTCCACTAGCGGGGGGGACTACAATGAGCAGTTCTTC. This chain connects TRBV10-1 to TRBJ2-1; 13 nucleotides line up with TRBD2. This CDR3 comprises 16 residues. Per germline, CDR1 WNHNN and CDR2 SYGVQD (reference sequence). After removal of 8 bases from V and 3 bases from J, the junction contained 7 bases not matched to a gene.

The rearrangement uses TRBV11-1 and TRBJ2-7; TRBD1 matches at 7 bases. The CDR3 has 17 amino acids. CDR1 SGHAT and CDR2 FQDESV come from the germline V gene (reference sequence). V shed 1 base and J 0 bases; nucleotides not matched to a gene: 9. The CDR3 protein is CASSLDESGTDSYEQYF. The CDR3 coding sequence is TGTGCCAGCAGCTTAGACGAGTCCGGGACAGACTCCTACGAGCAGTACTTC.

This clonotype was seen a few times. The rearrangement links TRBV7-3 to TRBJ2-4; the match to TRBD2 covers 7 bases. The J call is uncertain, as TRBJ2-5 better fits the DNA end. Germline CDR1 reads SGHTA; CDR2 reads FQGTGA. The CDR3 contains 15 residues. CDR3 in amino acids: CASSLVAGVGETQYF. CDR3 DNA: TGTGCCAGCAGCTTAGTTGCGGGGGTTGGCGAGACCCAGTACTTC.

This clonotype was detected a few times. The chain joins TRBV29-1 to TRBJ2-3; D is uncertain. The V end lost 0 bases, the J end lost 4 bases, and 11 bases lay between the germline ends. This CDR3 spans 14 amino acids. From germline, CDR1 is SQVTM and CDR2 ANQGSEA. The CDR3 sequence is CSVEDSRLADTQYF. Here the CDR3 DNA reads TGCAGCGTTGAAGATAGTAGGTTAGCAGATACGCAGTATTTT.

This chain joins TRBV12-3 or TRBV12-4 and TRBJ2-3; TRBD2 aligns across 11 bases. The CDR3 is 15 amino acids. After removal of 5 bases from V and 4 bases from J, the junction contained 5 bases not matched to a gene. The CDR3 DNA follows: TGTGCCAGCAGTCTTAGCGGGAGGGCGTCAGATACGCAGTATTTT. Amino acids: CASSLSGRASDTQYF.

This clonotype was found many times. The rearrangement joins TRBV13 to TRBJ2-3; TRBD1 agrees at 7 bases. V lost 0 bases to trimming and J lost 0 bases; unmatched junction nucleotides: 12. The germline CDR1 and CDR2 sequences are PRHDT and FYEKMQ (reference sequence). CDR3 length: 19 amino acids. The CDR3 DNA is TGTGCCAGCAGCTTAGGGCCGGGACAGAGAACTCTTAGCACAGATACGCAGTATTTT. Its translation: CASSLGPGQRTLSTDTQYF.

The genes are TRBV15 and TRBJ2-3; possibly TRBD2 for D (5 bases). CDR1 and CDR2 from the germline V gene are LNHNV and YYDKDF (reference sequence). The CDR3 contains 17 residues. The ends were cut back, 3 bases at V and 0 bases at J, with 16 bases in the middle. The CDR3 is CATSSFPRVSSTDTQYF. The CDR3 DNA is TGTGCCACCAGCAGTTTCCCGAGGGTTTCTAGCACAGATACGCAGTATTTT.

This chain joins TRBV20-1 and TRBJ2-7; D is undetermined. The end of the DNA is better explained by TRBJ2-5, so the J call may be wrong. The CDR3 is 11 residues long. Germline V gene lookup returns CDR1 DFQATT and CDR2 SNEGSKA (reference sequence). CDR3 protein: CSAEDQETQYF. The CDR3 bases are TGCAGTGCAGAGGACCAAGAGACCCAGTACTTC.

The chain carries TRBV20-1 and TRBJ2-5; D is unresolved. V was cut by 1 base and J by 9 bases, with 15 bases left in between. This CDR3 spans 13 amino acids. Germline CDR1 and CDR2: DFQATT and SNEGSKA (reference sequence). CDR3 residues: CSARAEFDHPQYF. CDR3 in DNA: TGCAGTGCTAGAGCCGAATTTGACCATCCCCAGTACTTC.